Given below is one TCR beta chain in context. Antigen specificity is unknown. The germline gives CDR1 SEHNR, CDR2 FQNEAQ (reference sequence). The CDR3 covers 15 residues. No DNA accompanies this entry. The sample originates from a study of synovial regulatory T cells in juvenile arthritis. General study results and limits: TCR diversity was lower in inflammation-associated blood Treg cells than in other blood Treg cells.

Clones were read by immunoSEQ multiplex PCR, and TCRdb kept only the in-frame ones, dropping some. This sample's table reports under 1,200 clones. The source is a donor aged 2-30 years with juvenile idiopathic arthritis. The chain combines TRBV7-9 with TRBJ2-5; the D call from TCRdb, TRBD2, cannot be confirmed without DNA. The sequenced material came from Treg cells from blood. Subset meaning: HLA-DR+ inflammation-associated blood Treg cells. CDR3 loop: CASSLGPGRAETQYF.